This T cell receptor beta chain was retrieved from a study of regulatory T cells in long-lasting Graves disease. Study overall: Freshly diagnosed Graves' patients had used antithyroid drugs for under 3 months.

Arm-PCR with iRepertoire HTBI primers amplified the CDR3 regions for these TCR beta libraries. One entry per CDR3 protein results from TCRdb running MiXCR on the multiplex PCR reads. This sample has some 250,000 distinct CDR3 sequences; 18% occur once, and the top ten carry 14%. Notes on the study in general: Favored usage of TRBV28, TRBJ1-2 and TRBJ2-5 was recorded in persistent disease.

This clonotype was recorded a few times. The antigen is unknown. Just one base apart from a much larger clone, this may be a read error. V shed 6 bases and J shed 1 base, with 15 bases lying between them. The CDR3 totals 14 residues. Germline V lookup: CDR1 DFQATT, CDR2 SNEGSKA (reference sequence). The time point here: newly diagnosed GD, antithyroid drugs for less than 3 months. There was RNA extracted from PBMCs, and the TCR library was made from it. American Thyroid Association guidelines defined Graves' disease diagnosis. These data were also filed under a second study, of T cells in Graves' hyperthyroidism and ophthalmopathy.

The chain recombines TRBV20-1 with TRBJ2-5; maybe TRBD2 (6 bases). The specimen comprised peripheral blood mononuclear cells (PBMCs), sampled at new diagnosis, from a patient treated with antithyroid drugs. The source is a woman in her thirties with Graves disease. CDR3 loop: CSAPKVGGQETQYF. CDR3 sequence (DNA): TGCAGTGCCCCTAAGGTCGGGGGCCAAGAGACCCAGTACTTC.